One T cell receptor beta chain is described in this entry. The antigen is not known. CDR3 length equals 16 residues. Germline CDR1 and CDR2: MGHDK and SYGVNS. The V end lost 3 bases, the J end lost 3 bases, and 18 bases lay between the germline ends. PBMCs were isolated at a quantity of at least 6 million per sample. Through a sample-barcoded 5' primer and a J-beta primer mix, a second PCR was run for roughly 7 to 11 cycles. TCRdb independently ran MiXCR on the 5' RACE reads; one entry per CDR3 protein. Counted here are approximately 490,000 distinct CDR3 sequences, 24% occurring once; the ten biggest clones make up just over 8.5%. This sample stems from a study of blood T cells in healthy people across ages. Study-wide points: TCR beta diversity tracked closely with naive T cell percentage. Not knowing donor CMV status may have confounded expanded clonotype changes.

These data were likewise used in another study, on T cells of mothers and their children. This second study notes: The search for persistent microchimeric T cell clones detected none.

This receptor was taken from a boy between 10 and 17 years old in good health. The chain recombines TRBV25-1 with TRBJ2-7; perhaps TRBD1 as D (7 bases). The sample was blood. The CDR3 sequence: CASSDPGGNTFYEQYF. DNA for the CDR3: TGTGCCAGCAGTGACCCAGGGGGGAATACATTCTACGAGCAGTACTTC.